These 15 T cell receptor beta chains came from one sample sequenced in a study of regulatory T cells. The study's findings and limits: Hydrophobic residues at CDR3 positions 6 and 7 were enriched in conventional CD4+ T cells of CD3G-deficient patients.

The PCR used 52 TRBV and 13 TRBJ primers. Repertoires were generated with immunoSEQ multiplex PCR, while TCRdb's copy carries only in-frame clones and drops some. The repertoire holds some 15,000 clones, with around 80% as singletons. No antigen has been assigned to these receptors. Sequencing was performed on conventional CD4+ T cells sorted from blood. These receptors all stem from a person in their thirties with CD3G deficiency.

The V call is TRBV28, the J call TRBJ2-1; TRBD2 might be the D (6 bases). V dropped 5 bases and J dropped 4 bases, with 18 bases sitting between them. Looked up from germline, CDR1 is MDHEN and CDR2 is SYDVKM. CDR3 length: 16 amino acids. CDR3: CASSDPTSAGYNEQFF. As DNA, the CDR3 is TGTGCCAGCAGTGACCCGACTTCAGCGGGTTACAATGAGCAGTTCTTC.

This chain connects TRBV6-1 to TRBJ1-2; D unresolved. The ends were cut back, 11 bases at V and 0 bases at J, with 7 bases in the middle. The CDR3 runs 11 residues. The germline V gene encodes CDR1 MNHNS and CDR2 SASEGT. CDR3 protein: CAAQANYGYTF. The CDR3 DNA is TGTGCCGCACAAGCTAACTATGGCTACACCTTC.

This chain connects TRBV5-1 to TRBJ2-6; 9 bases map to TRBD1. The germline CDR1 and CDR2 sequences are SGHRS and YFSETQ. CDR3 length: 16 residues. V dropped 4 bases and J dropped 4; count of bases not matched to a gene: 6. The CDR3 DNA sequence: TGCGCCAGCAGCCCAGGGACAGGGCGAGGGGCCAACGTCCTGACTTTC. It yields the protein CASSPGTGRGANVLTF.

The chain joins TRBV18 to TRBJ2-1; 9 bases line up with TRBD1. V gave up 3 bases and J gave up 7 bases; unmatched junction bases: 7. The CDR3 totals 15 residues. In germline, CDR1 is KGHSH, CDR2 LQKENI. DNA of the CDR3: TGTGCCAGCTCACCGGGACAGGGACATCTGAATGAGCAGTTCTTC. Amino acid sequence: CASSPGQGHLNEQFF.

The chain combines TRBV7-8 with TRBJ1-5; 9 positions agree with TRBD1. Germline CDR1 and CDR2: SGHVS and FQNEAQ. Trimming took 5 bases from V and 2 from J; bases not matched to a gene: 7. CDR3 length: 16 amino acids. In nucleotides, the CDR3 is TGTGCCAGCAGCCCGGGGACAGGGAGAGGCAATCAGCCCCAGCATTTT. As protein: CASSPGTGRGNQPQHF.

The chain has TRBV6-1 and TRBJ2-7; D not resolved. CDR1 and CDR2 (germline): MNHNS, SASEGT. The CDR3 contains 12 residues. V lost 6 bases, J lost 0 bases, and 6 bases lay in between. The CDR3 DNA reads TGTGCCAGCAGCAGGAGCTCCTACGAGCAGTACTTC. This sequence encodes CASSRSSYEQYF.

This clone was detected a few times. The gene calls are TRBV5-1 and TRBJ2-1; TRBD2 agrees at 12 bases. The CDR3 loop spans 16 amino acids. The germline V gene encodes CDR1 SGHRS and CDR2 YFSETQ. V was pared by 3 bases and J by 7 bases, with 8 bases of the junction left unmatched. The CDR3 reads CASSSRLAGAFNEQFF. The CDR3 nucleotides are TGCGCCAGCAGCTCCCGACTAGCGGGAGCCTTTAATGAGCAGTTCTTC.

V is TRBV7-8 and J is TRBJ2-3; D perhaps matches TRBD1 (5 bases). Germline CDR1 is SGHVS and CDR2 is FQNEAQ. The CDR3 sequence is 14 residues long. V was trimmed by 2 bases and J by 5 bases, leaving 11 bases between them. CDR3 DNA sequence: TGTGCCAGCAGCTTAATAGGGGTGAGAGATACGCAGTATTTT. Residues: CASSLIGVRDTQYF.

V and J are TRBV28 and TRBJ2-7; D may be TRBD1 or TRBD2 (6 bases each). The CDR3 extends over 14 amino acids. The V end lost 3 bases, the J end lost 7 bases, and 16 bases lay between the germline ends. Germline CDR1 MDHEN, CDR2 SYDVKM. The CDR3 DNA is TGTGCCAGCAGTTTGCCGGGGGCCAGAAGGGAGCAGTACTTC. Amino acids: CASSLPGARREQYF.

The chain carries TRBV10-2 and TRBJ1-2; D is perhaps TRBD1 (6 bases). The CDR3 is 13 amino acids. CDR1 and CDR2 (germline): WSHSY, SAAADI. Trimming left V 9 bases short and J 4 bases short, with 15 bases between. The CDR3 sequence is CASRRGSSYGYTF. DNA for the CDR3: TGCGCCAGTCGGAGGGGGTCTAGCTATGGCTACACCTTC.

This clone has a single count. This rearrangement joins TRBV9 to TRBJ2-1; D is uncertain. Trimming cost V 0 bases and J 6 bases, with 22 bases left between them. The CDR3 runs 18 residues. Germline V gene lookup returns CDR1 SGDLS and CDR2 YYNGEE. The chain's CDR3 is CASSVGPNLYTVTNEQFF. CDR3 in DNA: TGTGCCAGCAGCGTAGGCCCCAACCTCTATACAGTGACCAATGAGCAGTTCTTC.

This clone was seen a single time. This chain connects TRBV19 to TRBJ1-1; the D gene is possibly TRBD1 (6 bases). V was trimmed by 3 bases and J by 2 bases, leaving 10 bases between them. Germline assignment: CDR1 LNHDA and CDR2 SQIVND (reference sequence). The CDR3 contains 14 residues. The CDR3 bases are TGTGCCAGTAGTATCGGCAGGGGTAACACTGAAGCTTTCTTT. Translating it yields CASSIGRGNTEAFF.

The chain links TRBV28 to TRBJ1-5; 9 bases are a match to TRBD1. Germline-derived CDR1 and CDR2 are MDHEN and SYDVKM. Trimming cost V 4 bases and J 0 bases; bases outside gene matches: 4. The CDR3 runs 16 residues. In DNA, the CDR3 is TGTGCCAGCAGTTGGGACAGGGCCTATAGCAATCAGCCCCAGCATTTT. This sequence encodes CASSWDRAYSNQPQHF.

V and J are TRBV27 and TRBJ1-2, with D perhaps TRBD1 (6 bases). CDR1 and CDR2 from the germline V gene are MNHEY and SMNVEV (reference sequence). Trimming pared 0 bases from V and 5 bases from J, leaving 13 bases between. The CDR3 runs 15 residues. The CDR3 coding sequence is TGTGCCAGCAGTTTATCGGGGGCTAGACCGTATGGCTACACCTTC. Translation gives CASSLSGARPYGYTF.

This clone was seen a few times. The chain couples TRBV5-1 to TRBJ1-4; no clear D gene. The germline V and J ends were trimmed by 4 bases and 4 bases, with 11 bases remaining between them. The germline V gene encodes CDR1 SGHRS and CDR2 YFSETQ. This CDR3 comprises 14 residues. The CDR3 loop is CASSRRQFNEKLFF. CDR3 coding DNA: TGCGCCAGCAGCCGCAGGCAATTTAATGAAAAACTGTTTTTT.